Shown below are 32 T cell receptor beta chains from a single sample sequenced in a study of cytomegalovirus exposure and HLA in healthy donors. The study ran its PCR with 60 Vbeta and 13 Jbeta primers. Method: immunoSEQ multiplex PCR; TCRdb's copy keeps in-frame clones and lacks some. Here the sample spans 100,000 to 150,000 clones, over 75% being singletons. Sequenced sample: PBMCs. The source of these receptors is a boy aged 5-17 years in good health and CMV-seronegative.

This sequence joins TRBV29-1 and TRBJ2-2; D possibly corresponds to TRBD2 (5 bases). Germline loops: CDR1 SQVTM, CDR2 ANQGSEA. The CDR3 totals 11 residues. The V end lost 4 bases, the J end lost 7 bases, and 7 bases lay between the germline ends. The CDR3 DNA sequence: TGCAGCGTTGCGGGGAGCGGGGAGCTGTTTTTT. Amino acid sequence: CSVAGSGELFF.

The chain employs TRBV13 and TRBJ2-7; D is possibly TRBD1 (6 bases). This CDR3 region has 18 residues. V lost 2 bases to trimming and J lost 0 bases, with 20 bases between them. CDR1 is PRHDT, CDR2 FYEKMQ, per germline (reference sequence). CDR3 amino acids: CASSLSVMGRGSSYEQYF. The CDR3, as DNA: TGTGCCAGCAGCTTAAGTGTGATGGGCAGGGGAAGCTCCTACGAGCAGTACTTC.

The chain combines TRBV7-2 with TRBJ2-1, with 12 bases fitting TRBD2. Germline CDR1 and CDR2: SGHTA and FQGNSA. V gave up 5 bases and J gave up 6 bases; unmatched junction bases: 5. The CDR3 extends over 15 amino acids. The CDR3 coding sequence is TGTGCCAGCAGCCGACTAGCGGGAGCCCTCAATGAGCAGTTCTTC. The encoded protein is CASSRLAGALNEQFF.

The chain couples TRBV5-5 to TRBJ1-1, with D tentatively TRBD1 (5 bases). The CDR3 totals 14 residues. V was pared by 3 bases and J by 1 base, with 10 bases between. The V gene's germline CDR1 is SGHKS and CDR2 YYEKEE (reference sequence). The DNA for the CDR3 is TGTGCCAGCAGCTCCGGGACTACGAACACTGAAGCTTTCTTT. This sequence encodes CASSSGTTNTEAFF.

This chain connects TRBV18 to TRBJ2-2; tentatively, D is TRBD2 (5 bases). Germline V gene lookup returns CDR1 KGHSH and CDR2 LQKENI. With 0 bases removed from V and 1 base from J, the gap between germline ends came to 9 bases. The CDR3 runs 16 residues. CDR3 protein: CASSPPNGMNTGELFF. CDR3 nucleotide sequence: TGTGCCAGCTCACCACCGAACGGGATGAACACCGGGGAGCTGTTTTTT.

The V gene is TRBV7-9, the J gene TRBJ2-7, with D perhaps matching TRBD1 (5 bases). Germline V gives CDR1 SEHNR, CDR2 FQNEAQ (reference sequence). V dropped 6 bases and J dropped 6 bases, with 12 bases sitting between them. The length of the CDR3 is 12 residues. The CDR3 region is CASRPLGREQYF. The CDR3 region has the DNA TGTGCCAGCAGACCCTTGGGGCGCGAGCAGTACTTC.

The chain has TRBV5-1 and TRBJ2-1; 14 nucleotides line up with TRBD2. Per the germline V gene, CDR1 is SGHRS and CDR2 is YFSETQ. V was pared by 4 bases and J by 5 bases, with 5 bases of the junction left unmatched. The CDR3 contains 16 residues. This CDR3 is CASSSGLAGGHNEQFF. The DNA of the CDR3 is TGCGCCAGCAGCAGCGGACTAGCGGGGGGCCACAATGAGCAGTTCTTC.

This rearrangement joins TRBV5-1 to TRBJ2-3; 8 bases line up with TRBD2. The germline V gene encodes CDR1 SGHRS and CDR2 YFSETQ. J was trimmed by 3 bases and V by 1 base; bases with no gene match: 1. The CDR3 totals 14 residues. CDR3 coding DNA: TGCGCCAGCAGCTTGCCGGGAGGGACAGATACGCAGTATTTT. Its translation is CASSLPGGTDTQYF.

This clone was observed once. The CDR3 sequence is CASRRPGLPYEQYF. In DNA, the CDR3 is TGTGCCAGCAGACGCCCGGGACTACCCTACGAGCAGTACTTC. The V and J genes are TRBV2 and TRBJ2-7, with 7 bases matching TRBD2. The germline gives CDR1 SNHLY, CDR2 FYNNEI. The CDR3 is made up of 14 amino acids. With 6 bases clipped from V and 2 bases from J, the junction kept 7 bases outside the gene matches. The full variable domain, completed using reference TRBV2 and TRBJ2-7, is EPEVTQTPSHQVTQMGQEVILRCVPISNHLYFYWYRQILGQKVEFLVSFYNNEISEKSEIFDDQFSVERPDGSNFTLKIRSTKLEDSAMYFCASRRPGLPYEQYFGPGTRLTVT.

The gene calls are TRBV27 and TRBJ2-3; TRBD2 matches at 14 bases. CDR3 length equals 18 residues. V lost 2 bases to trimming and J lost 2 bases; unmatched junction nucleotides: 6. CDR1 and CDR2 from the germline V gene are MNHEY and SMNVEV (reference sequence). CDR3 amino acids: CASSLGTSGGFLTDTQYF. In DNA, the CDR3 is TGTGCCAGCAGTTTAGGGACTAGCGGGGGCTTCCTCACAGATACGCAGTATTTT.

The chain couples TRBV5-1 to TRBJ1-1; tentatively, D is TRBD1 (5 bases). Germline-derived CDR1 and CDR2 are SGHRS and YFSETQ. Trimming pared 1 base from V and 3 bases from J, leaving 19 bases between. The CDR3 covers 17 residues. The CDR3 DNA follows: TGCGCCAGCAGCTTGCTCCCGTTTGGTCAGGGCTACACTGAAGCTTTCTTT. It is translated as CASSLLPFGQGYTEAFF.

The genes are TRBV11-2 and TRBJ1-2; 9 nucleotides line up with TRBD1. Trimming took 5 bases from V and 8 from J; bases not matched to a gene: 18. The CDR3 length is 17 residues. The germline CDR1 and CDR2 sequences are SGHAT and FQNNGV. CDR3 DNA: TGTGCCAGCAGCCCCATGTCGAGTCACAGGGGGCTACGAGGCTACACCTTC. Residues: CASSPMSSHRGLRGYTF.

Details on this clone: One junction end does not reproduce the germline sequence, and a read error may be involved. V is TRBV7-9 and J is TRBJ1-2, with no clear D. Germline V lookup: CDR1 SEHNR, CDR2 FQNEAQ (reference sequence). The CDR3 has 15 residues. CDR3 region: CASSYGEPGSDGYPF. CDR3 DNA: TGTGCCAGCAGCTATGGTGAACCGGGATCCGATGGCTACCCCTTC.

A single count supports this clone. The rearrangement links TRBV5-6 to TRBJ2-5; no firm D call. The J call may not be correct, given that the DNA end is closer to TRBJ2-7. From germline, CDR1 is SGHDT and CDR2 YYEEEE. This CDR3 spans 11 amino acids. The CDR3 reads CASSLDYEQYF. As DNA, the CDR3 is TGTGCCAGCAGCTTGGATTACGAGCAGTACTTC.

The CDR3 nucleotides are TGTGCCAGCAGCGTCGACCGGTCCGAGGGTGGCTACACCTTC. Protein product: CASSVDRSEGGYTF. This chain links TRBV9 with TRBJ1-2; the D is unclear. This CDR3 comprises 14 residues. V lost 2 bases to trimming and J lost 7 bases, with 15 bases between them. CDR1 is SGDLS, CDR2 YYNGEE, per germline.

Only one count was recorded for this clone. The rearrangement uses TRBV19 and TRBJ2-1; TRBD2 agrees at 12 bases. The CDR3 totals 13 residues. The ends lost 7 bases at V and 9 bases at J; junction bases unmatched: 4. CDR1 and CDR2 (germline): LNHDA, SQIVND (reference sequence). The CDR3: CASILAGGGEQFF. CDR3 bases: TGTGCCAGTATACTAGCGGGAGGAGGTGAGCAGTTCTTC.

In its sample, this clone was seen once. This CDR3 is CASSQEGFSGNTIYF. The DNA for the CDR3 is TGTGCCAGCAGTCAAGAGGGCTTCTCTGGAAACACCATATATTTT. The chain links TRBV6-5 to TRBJ1-3; D gene uncertain. CDR3 length: 15 residues. V lost 5 bases, J lost 0 bases, and 11 bases lay in between. Germline CDR1 is MNHEY and CDR2 is SVGAGI.

This chain links TRBV6-9 with TRBJ1-5, with 10 bases lining up with TRBD1. V gave up 6 bases and J gave up 11 bases; unmatched junction bases: 13. The V gene's germline CDR1 is MNHGY and CDR2 SVAAGI. The CDR3 is made up of 15 amino acids. CDR3 protein: CASSPPGTGDGTQHF. CDR3 sequence (DNA): TGTGCCAGCAGCCCGCCCGGGACAGGGGACGGGACCCAGCATTTT.

The chain employs TRBV6-6 and TRBJ1-5; 8 positions match TRBD1. The CDR3 spans 16 residues. Germline trimming cut 5 bases from V and 5 bases from J; bases unmatched to any gene: 11. CDR1 and CDR2 from the germline V gene are MNHNY and SVGAGI (reference sequence). DNA for the CDR3: TGTGCCAGCAGTCCTCCAACAGGGGGTGATTATCAGCCCCAGCATTTT. Its protein product is CASSPPTGGDYQPQHF.

This chain uses TRBV7-2 with TRBJ2-1; 7 nucleotides agree with TRBD2. Germline V CDR1 and CDR2: SGHTA, FQGNSA. The CDR3 sequence is 12 residues long. V lost 5 bases, J lost 13 bases, and 8 bases stayed unmatched. The CDR3 bases are TGTGCCAGCAGCCGAAGCGGGAACGACCAGTTCTTC. Its translation: CASSRSGNDQFF.

The CDR3 DNA follows: TGTGCCAGCAGAAGACTAGATCCGAACACCGGGGAGCTGTTTTTT. Residues: CASRRLDPNTGELFF. The gene calls are TRBV7-8 and TRBJ2-2, with a possible D match to TRBD2 (6 bases). The germline CDR1 and CDR2 sequences are SGHVS and FQNEAQ. Trimming shortened V by 6 bases and J by 0 bases, and 11 bases separated the two germline ends. The CDR3 runs to 15 residues.

This chain uses TRBV6-5 with TRBJ1-5, with D perhaps matching TRBD1 (6 bases). The CDR3 is made up of 15 amino acids. Looked up from germline, CDR1 is MNHEY and CDR2 is SVGAGI. V dropped 2 bases and J dropped 2 bases, with 10 bases sitting between them. The CDR3 nucleotides read TGTGCCAGCAGTTACGACTCAGGGGGCAATCAGCCCCAGCATTTT. It codes for CASSYDSGGNQPQHF.

V and J are TRBV5-4 and TRBJ1-1; a weak D match, TRBD1 (6 bases). Germline CDR1 is SGHNT and CDR2 is YYREEE (reference sequence). Trimming took off 4 bases at V and 1 base at J, with 11 bases between the two ends. The CDR3 spans 14 residues. CDR3 protein: CASSPLGGNTEAFF. The CDR3 DNA sequence: TGTGCCAGCAGCCCGTTAGGGGGGAACACTGAAGCTTTCTTT.

The V call is TRBV4-1, the J call TRBJ2-7; 9 bases agree with TRBD2. The CDR3 has 15 residues. Germline V gene lookup returns CDR1 MGHRA and CDR2 YSYEKL. The V gene end was trimmed by 1 base and the J gene end by 2 bases; junction bases not matched to a gene: 3. The CDR3 protein is CASSQVVAGAYEQYF. The CDR3 DNA follows: TGCGCCAGCAGCCAAGTAGTAGCGGGGGCCTACGAGCAGTACTTC.

The chain couples TRBV29-1 to TRBJ1-5; possible D gene TRBD1, 5 bases. The CDR3 is 15 amino acids. Trimming removed 5 bases at V and 4 bases at J, with 18 bases between. The germline V gene has CDR1 SQVTM and CDR2 ANQGSEA. As DNA, the CDR3 is TGCAGCGTTTCGACTTTTGACAGAAGAAATCAGCCCCAGCATTTT. Protein: CSVSTFDRRNQPQHF.

The chain joins TRBV9 to TRBJ2-7; the match to TRBD2 covers 8 bases. The trim removed 4 bases at V and 3 bases at J, leaving 15 bases unmatched. The CDR3 runs 17 residues. The germline V gene encodes CDR1 SGDLS and CDR2 YYNGEE. The CDR3 sequence is CASSPRGEVTSVYEQYF. CDR3 in DNA: TGTGCCAGCAGCCCCCGGGGGGAAGTGACTAGCGTCTACGAGCAGTACTTC.

The V call is TRBV6-1, the J call TRBJ2-2; 16 positions match TRBD2. Losses at the gene ends were 2 bases for V and 3 bases for J; bases not matched to a gene: 9. Germline values: CDR1 MNHNS, CDR2 SASEGT. The CDR3 loop spans 20 amino acids. CDR3 nucleotide sequence: TGTGCCAGCAGTGAAATTTCGGGACTAGCGGGGGGGCCTGACACCGGGGAGCTGTTTTTT. It encodes CASSEISGLAGGPDTGELFF.

The gene calls are TRBV20-1 and TRBJ2-7; D unclear. There are 11 residues in the CDR3. From germline, CDR1 is DFQATT and CDR2 SNEGSKA (reference sequence). The V end was cut by 6 bases, the J end by 4 bases, with 10 bases between. The CDR3 region is CSARLGYEQYF. CDR3 nucleotides: TGCAGTGCCCGACTTGGGTACGAGCAGTACTTC.

The chain carries TRBV5-1 and TRBJ2-7; D remains ambiguous. V was clipped by 4 bases and J by 2 bases, with 13 bases between them. Germline V gene data show CDR1 as SGHRS and CDR2 as YFSETQ. The CDR3 spans 14 residues. CDR3 sequence reads: CASSRPAETYEQYF. The CDR3 region has the DNA TGCGCCAGCAGCCGGCCGGCGGAAACCTACGAGCAGTACTTC.

This chain links TRBV9 with TRBJ1-2, with D unclear. Germline V lookup: CDR1 SGDLS, CDR2 YYNGEE. Trimming shortened V by 5 bases and J by 8 bases, and 19 bases separated the two germline ends. The CDR3 contains 14 residues. CDR3 region: CASRVGLLEDGYTF. In nucleotides, the CDR3 is TGTGCCAGCAGAGTGGGCTTGTTAGAAGACGGCTACACCTTC.

The chain joins TRBV4-2 to TRBJ1-2; possibly TRBD1 for D (5 bases). V dropped 1 base and J dropped 2 bases, with 11 bases sitting between them. From germline, CDR1 is LGHNA and CDR2 YNFKEQ. The CDR3 has 15 amino acids. The CDR3 sequence: CASSQAHGGNYGYTF. For the CDR3, the DNA is TGTGCCAGCAGCCAAGCCCACGGGGGGAACTATGGCTACACCTTC.

This clone was counted a single time. The chain recombines TRBV7-2 with TRBJ1-1; unclear D gene. Trimming pared 7 bases from V and 3 bases from J, leaving 15 bases between. CDR1 and CDR2 (germline): SGHTA, FQGNSA. The CDR3 covers 14 residues. CDR3 amino acids: CASTPLAGDTEAFF. The CDR3 DNA reads as TGTGCCAGCACCCCGTTGGCCGGGGACACTGAAGCTTTCTTT.